This is a list of T cell receptor beta chains from one sample in a study of blood T cell repertoires in COVID-19. Libraries were prepared by immunoSEQ multiplex PCR; TCRdb keeps only in-frame clonotypes and omits some of them. The table records 69,000 or so clones, about 84% of them present only once. The sample comprised peripheral blood. The receptors were gathered from a man aged 50-60 years with COVID-19, enrolled during active disease. Both conserved end residues are part of each CDR3. The D gene is left open where the match is weak. Clone size appears in some rows only: once, few, many, or a class for an expanded clone.

J gene,V gene,clone size,D gene,CDR3 protein,CDR3 DNA
TRBJ1-1,TRBV2,-,TRBD1,CASSEYRTGIEAFF,TGTGCCAGCAGTGAATATCGGACAGGGATAGAAGCTTTCTTT
TRBJ2-2,TRBV7-9,few,-,CASSLWPGELFF,TGTGCCAGCAGCTTGTGGCCCGGGGAGCTGTTTTTT
TRBJ2-2,TRBV4-1,-,-,CASSQDAGGVGELFF,TGCGCCAGCAGCCAAGATGCAGGTGGCGTCGGGGAGCTGTTTTTT
TRBJ2-3,TRBV15,-,TRBD2,CATSRDRASGGRTDTQYF,TGTGCCACCAGCAGGGACCGGGCTAGCGGGGGTCGCACGGATACGCAGTATTTT
TRBJ2-7,TRBV11-2,once,-,CASSRSSYEQYF,TGTGCCAGCAGCCGCAGTTCCTACGAGCAGTACTTC
TRBJ1-2,TRBV9,-,-,CASSVGSGEPLANYGYTF,TGTGCCAGCAGCGTAGGGTCAGGGGAACCCCTAGCTAACTATGGCTACACCTTC
TRBJ1-1,TRBV11-2,-,-,CASSLRGWTEAFF,TGTGCCAGCAGCCTCAGGGGCTGGACTGAAGCTTTCTTT
TRBJ2-7,TRBV11-2,-,TRBD1,CASSKYRGAYEQYF,TGTGCCAGCAGCAAATACAGGGGGGCCTACGAGCAGTACTTC
TRBJ1-4,TRBV2,-,-,CASSPPQGRKSEKLFF,TGTGCCAGCAGTCCCCCACAGGGTAGGAAAAGTGAAAAACTGTTTTTT
TRBJ2-3,TRBV19,-,-,CASSIMFLDSSTDTQYF,TGTGCCAGTAGTATCATGTTTCTAGACTCTAGCACAGATACGCAGTATTTT
TRBJ2-7,TRBV5-6,-,TRBD1,CASSLQGAYEQYF,TGTGCCAGCAGCCTACAGGGGGCCTACGAGCAGTACTTC
TRBJ1-6,TRBV7-9,-,-,CASSLGADGNSPLHF,TGTGCCAGCAGCTTAGGCGCAGACGGGAACTCACCCCTCCACTTT
TRBJ2-7,TRBV5-1,-,TRBD2,CASSLTSGGAFEQYF,TGCGCCAGCAGCTTAACTAGCGGGGGGGCTTTTGAGCAGTACTTC
TRBJ2-5,TRBV7-9,-,-,CASSSPGQRKGTQYF,TGTGCCAGCAGCTCTCCGGGACAAAGAAAGGGGACCCAGTACTTC
TRBJ1-4,TRBV5-4,few,-,CASVQGEKLFF,TGTGCCAGCGTCCAGGGTGAAAAACTGTTTTTT
TRBJ1-1,TRBV7-3,-,TRBD1,CASSRTGRGRAFF,TGTGCCAGCAGCAGAACAGGAAGGGGGCGAGCTTTCTTT
TRBJ1-2,TRBV5-1,few,-,CASREGGGGYTF,TGCGCCAGCCGGGAGGGTGGGGGTGGCTACACCTTC
TRBJ1-5,TRBV18,-,-,CASSKGSNQPQHF,TGTGCCAGCTCTAAGGGGTCCAATCAGCCCCAGCATTTT
TRBJ1-1,TRBV6-5,-,-,CASSYGQINTEAFF,TGTGCCAGCAGTTACGGCCAGATCAACACTGAAGCTTTCTTT
TRBJ1-1,TRBV27,-,TRBD1,CASSLRTGGFDTEAFF,TGTGCCAGCAGTCTGCGGACAGGGGGCTTTGACACTGAAGCTTTCTTT
TRBJ2-3,TRBV2,-,TRBD2,CASRDRFLGTSLRDTQYF,TGTGCCAGCAGGGACCGCTTTCTTGGGACTAGTCTTAGAGATACGCAGTATTTT
TRBJ1-2,TRBV5-1,few,-,CASSSSGQGEGYTF,TGCGCCAGCAGCTCCTCCGGACAAGGAGAAGGCTACACCTTC
TRBJ2-2,TRBV11-2,-,TRBD1,CASSSRTGARTGELFF,TGTGCCAGCAGCAGTCGAACAGGGGCGAGGACCGGGGAGCTGTTTTTT
TRBJ1-1,TRBV18,-,-,CASSPSGVTLNTEAFF,TGTGCCAGCTCACCCTCCGGGGTTACCCTCAACACTGAAGCTTTCTTT
TRBJ2-3,TRBV3-1/TRBV3-2,-,TRBD2,CASSQGSSGGADTQYF,TGTGCCAGCAGCCAAGGATCTAGCGGGGGGGCAGATACGCAGTATTTT
TRBJ2-5,TRBV5-1,-,TRBD1,CASSLNGQAEETQYF,TGCGCCAGCAGCTTGAATGGACAGGCGGAGGAGACCCAGTACTTC
TRBJ2-4,TRBV6-6,once,TRBD1,CATRQGEYIQYF,TGTGCCACCCGACAGGGGGAATACATTCAGTACTTC
TRBJ1-2,TRBV6-2/TRBV6-3,-,TRBD1,CASSQTGTDYGYTF,TGTGCCAGCAGCCAAACCGGGACAGACTATGGCTACACCTTC
TRBJ2-2,TRBV11-3,once,-,CASSLGRNTGELFF,TGTGCCAGCAGCTTAGGCAGAAACACCGGGGAGCTGTTTTTT
TRBJ1-5,TRBV19,-,-,CASSIAAPGPQHF,TGTGCCAGTAGTATAGCAGCCCCGGGGCCCCAGCATTTT
TRBJ1-5,TRBV6-2/TRBV6-3,few,TRBD1,CASTPGQGVIQPQHF,TGTGCCAGCACCCCGGGACAGGGGGTGATACAGCCCCAGCATTTT
TRBJ1-2,TRBV5-6,-,TRBD1,CASSRTGLYGYTF,TGTGCCAGCAGCCGGACAGGCCTCTATGGCTACACCTTC
TRBJ2-7,TRBV2,-,-,CASKTGKNGYEQYF,TGTGCCAGTAAGACAGGAAAGAATGGGTACGAGCAGTACTTC